Below are 17 T cell receptor beta chains sequenced from a single sample in a study of T cell repertoires in cytomegalovirus infection. TCRdb independently ran MiXCR on the reads; one entry per CDR3 protein. The sample includes around 490,000 distinct CDR3 sequences, 26% of them seen just once. Specimen: PBMCs. Receptors were obtained from a human donor in good health (CMV status not recorded). Some clones in this sample may be carry-over from other donors' samples.

This sequence joins TRBV7-8 and TRBJ2-7; maybe TRBD2 (5 bases). The V end was cut by 4 bases, the J end by 5 bases, with 9 bases between. The CDR3 is 12 amino acids. CDR1 is SGHVS and CDR2 is FQNEAQ in the germline V gene. This CDR3 is CASSSPGDEQYF. CDR3 sequence (DNA): TGTGCCAGCAGCTCCCCCGGGGACGAGCAGTACTTC.

The chain joins TRBV30 to TRBJ2-5; no firm D call. This CDR3 contains 15 residues. V lost 1 base to trimming and J lost 5 bases, with 17 bases between them. The germline V gene encodes CDR1 GTSNPN and CDR2 SVGIG (reference sequence). CDR3: CAWSAMDTAGETQYF. DNA for the CDR3: TGTGCCTGGAGTGCTATGGATACCGCCGGTGAGACCCAGTACTTC.

This clonotype occurred a few times. The gene calls are TRBV7-9 and TRBJ1-2; perhaps TRBD1 as D (6 bases). Trimming took off 3 bases at V and 7 bases at J, with 12 bases between the two ends. Germline CDR1 SEHNR, CDR2 FQNEAQ (reference sequence). CDR3 length equals 13 residues. The CDR3, as DNA: TGTGCCAGCAGCTTTAGTGGGGGCGCTGGCTACACCTTC. Its protein product is CASSFSGGAGYTF.

V is TRBV29-1 and J is TRBJ1-2; the D is unclear. Germline V gives CDR1 SQVTM, CDR2 ANQGSEA. CDR3 size: 14 residues. V was pared by 6 bases and J by 1 base, with 15 bases between. This CDR3 reads CSVVPVPHNYGYTF. Here the CDR3 DNA reads TGCAGCGTCGTTCCGGTGCCCCATAACTATGGCTACACCTTC.

There are a few counts of this clonotype. The gene calls are TRBV28 and TRBJ2-1, with D unresolved. Looked up from germline, CDR1 is MDHEN and CDR2 is SYDVKM. The V end lost 10 bases, the J end lost 6 bases, and 16 bases lay between the germline ends. The CDR3 covers 13 residues. This CDR3 reads CAILDGAGNEQFF. In DNA form, the CDR3 reads TGTGCCATCTTGGACGGCGCCGGCAATGAGCAGTTCTTC.

V usage is TRBV19 and J usage is TRBJ1-3, with D uncertain. Germline-derived CDR1 and CDR2 are LNHDA and SQIVND (reference sequence). With 10 bases removed from V and 0 bases from J, the gap between germline ends came to 10 bases. There are 13 residues in the CDR3. The CDR3 DNA reads as TGTGCCACCATGGGAATCTCTGGAAACACCATATATTTT. Amino acid sequence: CATMGISGNTIYF. Filled out from reference TRBV19 and TRBJ1-3, the complete variable domain reads DGGITQSPKYLFRKEGQNVTLSCEQNLNHDAMYWYRQDPGQGLRLIYYSQIVNDFQKGDIAEGYSVSREKKESFPLTVTSAQKNPTAFYLCATMGISGNTIYFGEGSWLTVV.

This clonotype was seen only a few times. The genes are TRBV15 and TRBJ1-2; 9 nucleotides align to TRBD1. The junction had 0 bases not matched to a gene; V was cut back by 1 base and J by 6 bases. This CDR3 has 13 amino acids. Per the germline V gene, CDR1 is LNHNV and CDR2 is YYDKDF (reference sequence). CDR3 coding DNA: TGTGCCACCAGCAGAGGGGACAGGGATGGCTACACCTTC. It is translated as CATSRGDRDGYTF.

V is TRBV28 and J is TRBJ2-3; D call uncertain. V was cut by 5 bases and J by 12 bases, with 18 bases left in between. This CDR3 region has 13 residues. Germline CDR1 MDHEN, CDR2 SYDVKM. CDR3 nucleotides: TGTGCCAGCAGTCCGAACTGGCCACCCAATCAGTATTTT. Protein sequence: CASSPNWPPNQYF.

The rearrangement uses TRBV6-5 and TRBJ2-3; D uncertain. Germline CDR1 reads MNHEY; CDR2 reads SVGAGI. The V and J ends lost 0 bases and 0 bases respectively, with 7 bases between them. The CDR3 is 15 residues long. The CDR3 DNA sequence: TGTGCCAGCAGTTACTCGACCTTGAGCACAGATACGCAGTATTTT. This gives the protein CASSYSTLSTDTQYF.

This clonotype has only a few counts. At one boundary the junction diverges from the germline segment, which might be a read error. This chain links TRBV11-2 with TRBJ2-3, with 9 bases lining up with TRBD2. The germline CDR1 and CDR2 sequences are SGHAT and FQNNGV. This CDR3 has 10 residues. The CDR3 reads CASSSGLAEF. CDR3 nucleotide sequence: TGTGCCAGCAGCTCGGGACTAGCTGAATTT.

This clonotype showed up just a few times. The chain carries TRBV11-3 and TRBJ2-1; 7 nucleotides match TRBD2. The length of the CDR3 is 14 residues. CDR1 is SGHNT and CDR2 is YENEEA in the germline V gene. V lost 5 bases to trimming and J lost 7 bases; unmatched junction nucleotides: 8. The CDR3 region has the DNA TGTGCCAGCAGCCCGACCGCCGGGGGGAATGAGCAGTTCTTC. Translation: CASSPTAGGNEQFF.

The rearrangement uses TRBV24-1 and TRBJ2-1; D is undetermined. Trimming pared 4 bases from V and 8 bases from J, leaving 14 bases between. Germline assignment: CDR1 KGHDR and CDR2 SFDVKD. The length of the CDR3 is 14 residues. The CDR3 loop reads CATSEPLMADEQFF. CDR3 sequence (DNA): TGTGCCACCAGTGAGCCCCTCATGGCCGATGAGCAGTTCTTC.

The sample holds many counts of this clonotype. The genes are TRBV7-2 and TRBJ1-1, with D tentatively TRBD1 (5 bases). V lost 5 bases to trimming and J lost 3 bases, with 16 bases between them. There are 15 residues in the CDR3. In germline, CDR1 is SGHTA, CDR2 FQGNSA. CDR3 coding DNA: TGTGCCAGCAGCACTGGGGGGATTTGGGACACTGAAGCTTTCTTT. Protein product: CASSTGGIWDTEAFF. The full variable domain, completed using reference TRBV7-2 and TRBJ1-1, is GAGVSQSPSNKVTEKGKDVELRCDPISGHTALYWYRQSLGQGLEFLIYFQGNSAPDKSGLPSDRFSAERTGGSVSTLTIQRTQQEDSAVYLCASSTGGIWDTEAFFGQGTRLTVV.

This chain joins TRBV20-1 and TRBJ2-3, with D possibly matching TRBD2 (6 bases). V was trimmed by 2 bases and J by 9 bases, leaving 15 bases between them. This CDR3 is built from 13 residues. From germline, CDR1 is DFQATT and CDR2 SNEGSKA (reference sequence). The chain's CDR3 is CSARLANAATQYF. CDR3 in DNA: TGCAGTGCTAGACTAGCGAACGCTGCCACGCAGTATTTT.

This clonotype was detected only a few times. This chain uses TRBV29-1 with TRBJ2-3; D call uncertain. With 0 bases removed from V and 1 base from J, the gap between germline ends came to 5 bases. The V gene's germline CDR1 is SQVTM and CDR2 ANQGSEA. This CDR3 is built from 13 residues. CDR3 sequence (DNA): TGCAGCGTTGAAGACAGAGGCACAGATACGCAGTATTTT. Encoded protein: CSVEDRGTDTQYF.

This clonotype was picked up many times. The genes are TRBV4-1 and TRBJ2-1; D may be TRBD1 (6 bases). The V end was cut by 0 bases, the J end by 4 bases, with 7 bases between. From germline, CDR1 is MGHRA and CDR2 YSYEKL. The CDR3 loop spans 14 amino acids. Here the CDR3 reads CASSQEDSYNEQFF. CDR3 DNA sequence: TGCGCCAGCAGCCAAGAGGACAGTTACAATGAGCAGTTCTTC.

In this sample, this clonotype turned up a few times. The chain links TRBV7-8 to TRBJ2-7; D is unresolved. Trimming left V 2 bases short and J 5 bases short, with 10 bases between. Germline V gives CDR1 SGHVS, CDR2 FQNEAQ. This CDR3 has 13 residues. CDR3 protein: CASSLSLSNEQYF. Here the CDR3 DNA reads TGTGCCAGCAGCTTATCCCTTTCGAACGAGCAGTACTTC.